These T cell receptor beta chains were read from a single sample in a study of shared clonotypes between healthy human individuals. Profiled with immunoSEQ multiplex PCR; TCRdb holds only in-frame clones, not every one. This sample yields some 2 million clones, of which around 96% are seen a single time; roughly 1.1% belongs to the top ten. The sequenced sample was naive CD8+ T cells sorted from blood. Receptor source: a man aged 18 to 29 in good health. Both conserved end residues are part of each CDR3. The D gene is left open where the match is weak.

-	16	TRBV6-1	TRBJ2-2	TGTGCCAGCAGTGAAGCCTGGACAGCGAACACCGGGGAGCTGTTTTTT	CASSEAWTANTGELFF
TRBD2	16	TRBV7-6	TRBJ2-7	TGTGCCAGCAGCGTGAGTCTAGCGGGGAATATCTACGAGCAGTACTTC	CASSVSLAGNIYEQYF
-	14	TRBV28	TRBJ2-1	TGTGCCAGCAGAGACACTAGGTCCTACAATGAGCAGTTCTTC	CASRDTRSYNEQFF
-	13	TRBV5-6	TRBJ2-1	TGTGCCAGCAGCCCGGACCAGTCCGTTGAGCAGTTCTTC	CASSPDQSVEQFF
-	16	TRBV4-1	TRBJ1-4	TGCGCCAGCAGCCAGCAGCCGGGACAAGGGAATGAAAAACTGTTTTTT	CASSQQPGQGNEKLFF
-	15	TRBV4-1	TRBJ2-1	TGCGCCAGCAGCCAGGCGGAGCTACTTGTCAATGAGCAGTTCTTC	CASSQAELLVNEQFF
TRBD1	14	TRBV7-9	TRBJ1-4	TGTGCCAGCAGCCGACCGGACAGGGGGGAAAAACTGTTTTTT	CASSRPDRGEKLFF
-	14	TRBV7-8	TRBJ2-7	TGTGCCAGCAGCTTAGTGCGTCAAGCCTACGAGCAGTACTTC	CASSLVRQAYEQYF
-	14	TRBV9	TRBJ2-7	TGTGCCAGCAGCGCCGGTACGATCTCCTACGAGCAGTACTTC	CASSAGTISYEQYF
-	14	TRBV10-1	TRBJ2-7	TGCGCCAGCAGTGACCCGCTTCTAGGTCCCGAGCAGTACTTC	CASSDPLLGPEQYF